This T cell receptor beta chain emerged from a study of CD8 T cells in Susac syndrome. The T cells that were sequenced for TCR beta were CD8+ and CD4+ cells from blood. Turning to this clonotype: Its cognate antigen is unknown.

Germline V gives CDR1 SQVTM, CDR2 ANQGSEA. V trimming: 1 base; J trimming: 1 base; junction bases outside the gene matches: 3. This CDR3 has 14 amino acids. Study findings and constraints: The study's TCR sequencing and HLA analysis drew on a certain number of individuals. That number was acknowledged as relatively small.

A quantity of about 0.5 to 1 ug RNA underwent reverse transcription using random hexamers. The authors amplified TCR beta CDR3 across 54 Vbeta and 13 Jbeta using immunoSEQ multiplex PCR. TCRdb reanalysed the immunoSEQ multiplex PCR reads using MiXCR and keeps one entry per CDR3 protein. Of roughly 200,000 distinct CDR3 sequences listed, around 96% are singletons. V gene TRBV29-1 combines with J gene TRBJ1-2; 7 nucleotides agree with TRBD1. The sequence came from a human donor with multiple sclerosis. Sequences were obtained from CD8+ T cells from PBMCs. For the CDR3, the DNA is TGCAGCGTTGAAGGGACAGGTGTTAACTATGGCTACACCTTC. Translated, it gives CSVEGTGVNYGYTF. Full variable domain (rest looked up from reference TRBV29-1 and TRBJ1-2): SAVISQKPSRDICQRGTSLTIQCQVDSQVTMMFWYRQQPGQSLTLIATANQGSEATYESGFVIDKFPISRPNLTFSTLTVSNMSPEDSSIYLCSVEGTGVNYGYTFGSGTRLTVV.